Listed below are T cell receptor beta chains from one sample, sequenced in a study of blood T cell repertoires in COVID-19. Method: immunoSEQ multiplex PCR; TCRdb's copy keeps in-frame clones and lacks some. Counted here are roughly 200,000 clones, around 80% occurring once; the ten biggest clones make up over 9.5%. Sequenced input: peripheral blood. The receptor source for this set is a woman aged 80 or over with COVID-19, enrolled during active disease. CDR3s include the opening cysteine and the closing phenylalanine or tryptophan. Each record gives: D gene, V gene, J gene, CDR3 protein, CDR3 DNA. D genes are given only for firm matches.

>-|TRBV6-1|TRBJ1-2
CASSEYGRPYGYTF
TGTGCCAGCAGTGAATATGGGCGACCCTATGGCTACACCTTC
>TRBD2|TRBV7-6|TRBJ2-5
CASSPQRGAYQETQYF
TGTGCCAGCAGTCCCCAGCGGGGGGCGTACCAAGAGACCCAGTACTTC
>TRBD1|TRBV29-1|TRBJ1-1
CSVVPGTGYGNTEAFF
TGCAGCGTCGTTCCCGGGACAGGGTATGGGAACACTGAAGCTTTCTTT
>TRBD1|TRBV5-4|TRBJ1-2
CASRSDRDYTF
TGTGCCAGCAGGTCGGACAGGGACTACACCTTC
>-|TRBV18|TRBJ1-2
CASSPPADRYGYTF
TGTGCCAGCTCACCACCGGCGGATCGCTATGGCTACACCTTC
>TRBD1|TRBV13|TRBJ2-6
CASAMGTGSGANVLTF
TGTGCCAGCGCCATGGGGACAGGGTCCGGGGCCAACGTCCTGACTTTC
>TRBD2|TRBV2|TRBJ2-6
CASSVRSTASGVVLTF
TGTGCCAGCAGTGTCCGGAGTACGGCTAGCGGGGTTGTCCTGACTTTC
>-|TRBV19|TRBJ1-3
CASTPSGRARGNTIYF
TGTGCCAGTACCCCTTCGGGGAGGGCGAGAGGAAACACCATATATTTT
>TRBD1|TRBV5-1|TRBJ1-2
CASSLGAGGPANYGYTF
TGCGCCAGCAGCTTGGGGGCAGGGGGCCCTGCTAACTATGGCTACACCTTC
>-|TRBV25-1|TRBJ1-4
CASSPPGGKLFF
TGTGCCAGCAGTCCCCCGGGGGGCAAACTGTTTTTT
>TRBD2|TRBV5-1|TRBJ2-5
CASSSGGPGETQYF
TGCGCCAGCAGCTCGGGGGGGCCGGGAGAGACCCAGTACTTC
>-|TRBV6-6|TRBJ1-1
CASSHLPGDTEAFF
TGTGCCAGCAGTCACCTTCCAGGGGACACTGAAGCTTTCTTT
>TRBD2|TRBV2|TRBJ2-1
CASSPTTSGEDNEQFF
TGTGCCAGCAGTCCTACGACTAGCGGGGAGGACAATGAGCAGTTCTTC
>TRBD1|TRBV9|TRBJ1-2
CASSVGDRDHGYTF
TGTGCCAGCAGCGTAGGGGACAGGGATCATGGCTACACCTTC
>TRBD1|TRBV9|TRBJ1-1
CASSHGQGFTEAFF
TGTGCCAGCAGCCACGGACAGGGTTTCACTGAAGCTTTCTTT
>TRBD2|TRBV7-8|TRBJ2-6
CASSLSPGLALSGANVLTF
TGTGCCAGCAGCTTATCTCCCGGACTAGCCCTATCTGGGGCCAACGTCCTGACTTTC
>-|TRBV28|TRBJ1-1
CASSFKQGRTTEAFF
TGTGCCAGCAGTTTTAAGCAGGGCAGGACCACTGAAGCTTTCTTT
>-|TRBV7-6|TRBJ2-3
CASSLSYISTDTQYF
TGTGCCAGCAGCTTAAGCTATATCAGCACAGATACGCAGTATTTT
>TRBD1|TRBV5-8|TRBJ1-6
CASSHRGSGSPLHF
TGTGCCAGCAGTCACAGGGGGAGCGGCTCACCCCTCCACTTT
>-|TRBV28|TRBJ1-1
CASRNPRGTPKGWFDTEAFF
TGTGCCAGCAGAAACCCTAGGGGGACACCCAAAGGGTGGTTTGACACTGAAGCTTTCTTT
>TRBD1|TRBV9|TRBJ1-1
CASSVVGQLNTEAFF
TGTGCCAGCAGCGTGGTGGGACAGCTGAACACTGAAGCTTTCTTT
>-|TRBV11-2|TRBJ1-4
CASSRMAEKVNEKLFF
TGTGCCAGCAGCCGAATGGCAGAAAAAGTTAATGAAAAACTGTTTTTT
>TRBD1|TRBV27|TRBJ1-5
CASSLTGGNQPQHF
TGTGCCAGCAGTTTGACAGGGGGAAATCAGCCCCAGCATTTT
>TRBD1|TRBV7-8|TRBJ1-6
CASSPFQGVNSPLHF
TGTGCCAGCAGCCCGTTTCAGGGGGTAAATTCACCCCTCCACTTT
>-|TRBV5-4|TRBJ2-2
CASSQRQSLTGELFF
TGTGCCAGCAGCCAACGACAGTCTCTGACCGGGGAGCTGTTTTTT
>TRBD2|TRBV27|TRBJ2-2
CASSSTMEAGGRVGELFF
TGTGCCAGCAGTTCCACCATGGAGGCGGGGGGGCGCGTCGGGGAGCTGTTTTTT
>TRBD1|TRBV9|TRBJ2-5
CASSVEGRTGGQETQYF
TGTGCCAGCAGCGTAGAGGGGAGGACAGGGGGACAAGAGACCCAGTACTTC
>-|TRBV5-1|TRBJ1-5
CASSEGGPGQPQHF
TGCGCCAGCAGCGAAGGGGGTCCCGGCCAGCCCCAGCATTTT
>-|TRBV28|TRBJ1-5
CASSLEGSWQPQHF
TGTGCCAGCAGTTTGGAGGGTTCATGGCAGCCCCAGCATTTT
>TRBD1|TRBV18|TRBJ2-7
CASSLGTDRGVYEQYF
TGTGCCAGCTCACTGGGTACCGACAGGGGAGTCTACGAGCAGTACTTC
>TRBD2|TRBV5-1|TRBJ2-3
CASGGDSTDTQYF
TGCGCCAGCGGGGGGGATAGCACAGATACGCAGTATTTT
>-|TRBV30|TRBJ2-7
CAWSASGTAYSYEQYF
TGTGCCTGGAGTGCTTCGGGGACTGCCTACTCCTACGAGCAGTACTTC
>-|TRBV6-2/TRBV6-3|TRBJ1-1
CASSYSGALEAFF
TGTGCCAGCAGTTACTCGGGGGCACTTGAAGCTTTCTTT
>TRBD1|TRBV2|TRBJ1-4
CASRPLQGSNEKLFF
TGTGCCAGCAGGCCATTACAGGGGTCAAATGAAAAACTGTTTTTT
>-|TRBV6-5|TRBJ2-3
CASRSDYSDTQYF
TGTGCCAGCAGATCCGACTACTCAGATACGCAGTATTTT
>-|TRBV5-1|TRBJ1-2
CASSSTGSYGYTF
TGCGCCAGCAGCTCCACGGGGTCCTATGGCTACACCTTC
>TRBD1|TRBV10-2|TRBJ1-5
CASSAQGGQPQHF
TGCGCCAGCAGTGCACAGGGGGGCCAGCCCCAGCATTTT
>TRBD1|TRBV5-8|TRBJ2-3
CASSAGTGGGSDTQYF
TGTGCCAGCAGCGCCGGGACAGGGGGCGGCTCAGATACGCAGTATTTT
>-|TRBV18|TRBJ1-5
CASSRSRDNQPQHF
TGTGCCAGCTCACGTAGCAGGGACAATCAGCCCCAGCATTTT
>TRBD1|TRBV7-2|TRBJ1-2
CASSLDGTGGYTF
TGTGCCAGCAGCTTAGATGGGACAGGGGGCTACACCTTC